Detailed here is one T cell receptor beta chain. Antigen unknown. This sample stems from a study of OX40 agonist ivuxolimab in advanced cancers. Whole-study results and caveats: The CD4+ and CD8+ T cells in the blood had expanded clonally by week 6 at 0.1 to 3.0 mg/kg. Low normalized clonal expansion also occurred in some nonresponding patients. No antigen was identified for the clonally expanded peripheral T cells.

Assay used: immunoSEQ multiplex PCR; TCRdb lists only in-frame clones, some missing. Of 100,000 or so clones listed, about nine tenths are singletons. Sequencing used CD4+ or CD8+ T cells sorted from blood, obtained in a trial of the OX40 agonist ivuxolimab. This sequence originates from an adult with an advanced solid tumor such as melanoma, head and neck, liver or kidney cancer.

DNA for the CDR3: TGTGCCAGCAGCGTAGGAGGGACAGGGGGAAATCAGCCCCAGCATTTT. Translating gives CASSVGGTGGNQPQHF. This chain links TRBV9 with TRBJ1-5; 11 bases map to TRBD1. V was clipped by 0 bases and J by 4 bases; unmatched bases: 3. From germline, CDR1 is SGDLS and CDR2 YYNGEE. The CDR3 spans 16 residues.